This T cell receptor beta chain stems from a study of blood T cells in healthy people across ages. The study's findings and limits: A roughly linear age-dependent decrease characterized TCR beta diversity per million T cells. Estimates drawn from one million T cells were deemed to understate diversity.

The second PCR ran roughly 7 to 11 cycles with a sample-barcoded 5' primer and J-beta primers. TCRdb passed the 5' RACE reads through MiXCR, listing each CDR3 protein once. The sample contains around 800,000 distinct CDR3 sequences, roughly 24% of which appear only once. The V segment lost 4 bases and the J segment 1 base; nucleotides outside the gene matches: 6. Per germline, CDR1 MGHRA and CDR2 YSYEKL. The CDR3 length is 15 residues. This clonotype was detected many times. As yet, its antigen is unknown. This sample was shared with a second study, whose subject was T cells of mothers and their children.

The chain is built from TRBV4-1 and TRBJ2-5; 7 positions agree with TRBD2. The sequence came from a boy aged 5 to 17 in good health. Sequencing was done on a sample of blood. The CDR3 DNA sequence: TGCGCCAGCAGCCCTACTAGCGTCTCCCAAGAGACCCAGTACTTC. Translating gives CASSPTSVSQETQYF.